This is a list of T cell receptor beta chains from one sample in a study of cytomegalovirus exposure and HLA in healthy donors. Clones were read by immunoSEQ multiplex PCR, and TCRdb kept only the in-frame ones, dropping some. The data show 150,000 to 200,000 clones, less than 90% seen once. The sample was PBMCs. The receptors shown here come from a woman aged 18-29 years in good health and CMV-seronegative. The CDR3 runs from the conserved cysteine through the conserved F or W. Each record gives: D gene, V gene, J gene, clone size, CDR3 length, CDR3 DNA, CDR3 protein. The D gene is left open where the match is weak. Clone sizes are given selectively: once, few, many, or a class where the clone is expanded.

TRBD1	TRBV4-3	TRBJ2-1	-	17	TGCGCCAGCAGCCAAGATGGAGGGCCAGGGGGCTACAAGGAGCAGTTCTTC	CASSQDGGPGGYKEQFF
-	TRBV5-6	TRBJ1-2	-	17	TGTGCCAGCAGTTCTTCCGGGCTGGGGGGGCTATGGAATGGCTACACCTTC	CASSSSGLGGLWNGYTF
-	TRBV29-1	TRBJ2-7	-	13	TGCAGCGTTGTATCGGACTCCTCGTACGAGCAGTACTTC	CSVVSDSSYEQYF
-	TRBV5-1	TRBJ2-3	-	19	TGCGCCAGCAGCTTGGCCCGGCTAGCCGGGGGGCCGAACACAGATACGCAGTATTTT	CASSLARLAGGPNTDTQYF
-	TRBV2	TRBJ1-5	-	14	TGTGCCAGCAGTTATGACAGCCTCAATCAGCCCCAGCATTTT	CASSYDSLNQPQHF
TRBD2	TRBV6-4	TRBJ2-1	-	15	TGTGCCAGCAGGAGCGGGAGTACCCCCTACAATGAGCAGTTCTTC	CASRSGSTPYNEQFF
-	TRBV19	TRBJ1-1	few	13	TGTGCCAGTAGTATAACAGGGAACACTGAAGCTTTCTTT	CASSITGNTEAFF
-	TRBV6-1	TRBJ1-1	-	14	TGTGCCAGCGTCTATGGGCAGGGGAACACTGAAGCTTTCTTT	CASVYGQGNTEAFF
-	TRBV28	TRBJ2-7	-	13	TGTGCCAGCAGTTTAGATCCTTCCTACGAGCAGTACTTC	CASSLDPSYEQYF
TRBD1	TRBV5-4	TRBJ2-7	once	14	TGTGCCAGCGCGCCGGGACAGGGTTCCTACGAGCAGTACTTC	CASAPGQGSYEQYF
-	TRBV5-1	TRBJ2-7	-	16	TGCGCCAGCAGCTTGGAGCCAGGGGTGGATATCTACGAGCAGTACTTC	CASSLEPGVDIYEQYF